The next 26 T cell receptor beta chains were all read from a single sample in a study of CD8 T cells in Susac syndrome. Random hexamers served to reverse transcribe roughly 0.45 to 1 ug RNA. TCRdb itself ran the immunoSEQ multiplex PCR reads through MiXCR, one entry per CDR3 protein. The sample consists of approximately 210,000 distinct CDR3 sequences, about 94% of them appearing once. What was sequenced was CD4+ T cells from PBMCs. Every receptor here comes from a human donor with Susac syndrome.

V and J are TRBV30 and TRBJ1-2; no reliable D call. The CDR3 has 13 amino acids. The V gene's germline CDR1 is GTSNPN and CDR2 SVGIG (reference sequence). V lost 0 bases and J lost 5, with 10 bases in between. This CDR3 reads CAWSVFNFYGYTF. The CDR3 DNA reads TGTGCCTGGAGTGTATTTAACTTTTATGGCTACACCTTC.

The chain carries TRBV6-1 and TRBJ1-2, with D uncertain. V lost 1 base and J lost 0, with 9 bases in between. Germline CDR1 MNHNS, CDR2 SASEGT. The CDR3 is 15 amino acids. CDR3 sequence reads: CASSEGPIANYGYTF. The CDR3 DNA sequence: TGTGCCAGCAGTGAAGGGCCCATAGCTAACTATGGCTACACCTTC.

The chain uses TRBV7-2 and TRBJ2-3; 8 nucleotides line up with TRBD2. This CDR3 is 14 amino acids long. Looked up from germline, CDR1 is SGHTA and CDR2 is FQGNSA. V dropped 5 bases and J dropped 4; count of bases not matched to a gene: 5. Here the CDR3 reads CASSPGLAADTQYF. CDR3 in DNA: TGTGCCAGCAGCCCTGGACTAGCCGCAGATACGCAGTATTTT. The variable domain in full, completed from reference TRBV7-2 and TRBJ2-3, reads GAGVSQSPSNKVTEKGKDVELRCDPISGHTALYWYRQSLGQGLEFLIYFQGNSAPDKSGLPSDRFSAERTGGSVSTLTIQRTQQEDSAVYLCASSPGLAADTQYFGPGTRLTVL.

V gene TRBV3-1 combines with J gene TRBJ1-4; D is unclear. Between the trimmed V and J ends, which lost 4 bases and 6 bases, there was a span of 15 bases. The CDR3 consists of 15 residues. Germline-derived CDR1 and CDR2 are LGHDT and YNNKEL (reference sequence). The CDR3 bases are TGTGCCAGCAGCCCCACAAGGGTAGGAGATGAAAAACTGTTTTTT. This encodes CASSPTRVGDEKLFF. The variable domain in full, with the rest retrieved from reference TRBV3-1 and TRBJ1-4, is DTAVSQTPKYLVTQMGNDKSIKCEQNLGHDTMYWYKQDSKKFLKIMFSYNNKELIINETVPNRFSPKSPDKAHLNLHINSLELGDSAVYFCASSPTRVGDEKLFFGSGTQLSVL.

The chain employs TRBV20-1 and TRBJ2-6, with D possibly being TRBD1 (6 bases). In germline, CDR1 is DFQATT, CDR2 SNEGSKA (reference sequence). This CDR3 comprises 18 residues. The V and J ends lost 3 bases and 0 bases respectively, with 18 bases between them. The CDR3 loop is CSARPGQLVNSGANVLTF. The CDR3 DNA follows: TGCAGTGCTAGGCCAGGACAGCTGGTAAACTCTGGGGCCAACGTCCTGACTTTC.

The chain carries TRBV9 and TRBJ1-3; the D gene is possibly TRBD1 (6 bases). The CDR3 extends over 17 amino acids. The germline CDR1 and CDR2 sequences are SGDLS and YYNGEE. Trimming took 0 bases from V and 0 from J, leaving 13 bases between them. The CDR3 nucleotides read TGTGCCAGCAGCGTAGCCGATAGGACAGTCTCTGGAAACACCATATATTTT. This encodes CASSVADRTVSGNTIYF.

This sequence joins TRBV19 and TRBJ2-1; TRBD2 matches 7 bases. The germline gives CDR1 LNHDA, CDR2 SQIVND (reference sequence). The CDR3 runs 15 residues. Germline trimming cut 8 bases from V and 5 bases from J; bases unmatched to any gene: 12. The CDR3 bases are TGTGCCAGTGCGGAAGCGGGGTGGGGTAACAATGAGCAGTTCTTC. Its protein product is CASAEAGWGNNEQFF.

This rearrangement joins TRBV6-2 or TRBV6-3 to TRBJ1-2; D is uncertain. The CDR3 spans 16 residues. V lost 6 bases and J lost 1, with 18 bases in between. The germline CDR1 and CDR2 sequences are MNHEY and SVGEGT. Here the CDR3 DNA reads TGTGCCAGCAGCCACGAAGGACTGGATTATAACTATGGCTACACCTTC. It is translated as CASSHEGLDYNYGYTF.

CDR3 in amino acids: CASSQLGTGATEAFF. For the CDR3, the DNA is TGTGCCAGCAGCCAGCTCGGGACAGGGGCAACTGAAGCTTTCTTT. The chain joins TRBV4-2 to TRBJ1-1; TRBD1 aligns across 10 bases. Germline loops: CDR1 LGHNA, CDR2 YNFKEQ. Losses at the gene ends were 3 bases for V and 5 bases for J; bases not matched to a gene: 6. The CDR3 loop spans 15 amino acids.

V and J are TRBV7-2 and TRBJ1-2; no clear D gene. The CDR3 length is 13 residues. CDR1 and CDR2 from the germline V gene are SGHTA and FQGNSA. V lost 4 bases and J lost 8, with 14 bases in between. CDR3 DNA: TGTGCCAGCAGCTCCCGGGCGCCGGTGGGCTACACCTTC. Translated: CASSSRAPVGYTF.

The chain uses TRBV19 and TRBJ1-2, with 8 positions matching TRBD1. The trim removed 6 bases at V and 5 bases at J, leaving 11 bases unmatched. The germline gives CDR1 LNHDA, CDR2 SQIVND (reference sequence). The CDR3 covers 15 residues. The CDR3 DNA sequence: TGTGCCAGTAGCACGGACAGGGACCCTTGGTATGGCTACACCTTC. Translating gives CASSTDRDPWYGYTF.

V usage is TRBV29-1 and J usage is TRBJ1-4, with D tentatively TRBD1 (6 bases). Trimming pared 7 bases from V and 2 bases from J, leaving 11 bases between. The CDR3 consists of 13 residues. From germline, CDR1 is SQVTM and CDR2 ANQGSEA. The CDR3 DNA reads TGCAGCGCAACTCAGGGGACTAATGAAAAACTGTTTTTT. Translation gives CSATQGTNEKLFF.

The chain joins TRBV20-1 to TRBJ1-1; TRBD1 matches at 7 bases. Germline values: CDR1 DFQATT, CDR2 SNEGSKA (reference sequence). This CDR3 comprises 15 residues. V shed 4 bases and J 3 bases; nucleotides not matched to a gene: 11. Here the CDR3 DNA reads TGCAGTGCTACAGGGGGGGCAGGGTTTGACACTGAAGCTTTCTTT. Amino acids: CSATGGAGFDTEAFF.

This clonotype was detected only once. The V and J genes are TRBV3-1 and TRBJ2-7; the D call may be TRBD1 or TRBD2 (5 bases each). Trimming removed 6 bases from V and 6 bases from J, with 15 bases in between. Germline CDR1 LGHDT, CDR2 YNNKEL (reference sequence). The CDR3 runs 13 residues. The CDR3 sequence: CASRPPGSIEQYF. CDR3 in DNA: TGTGCCAGCAGGCCCCCAGGGAGTATCGAGCAGTACTTC.

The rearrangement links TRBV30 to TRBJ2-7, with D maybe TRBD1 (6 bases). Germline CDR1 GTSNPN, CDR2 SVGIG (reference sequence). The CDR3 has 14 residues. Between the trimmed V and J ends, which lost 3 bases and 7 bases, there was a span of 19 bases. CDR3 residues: CAWRRNPGEGEQYF. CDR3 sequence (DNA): TGTGCCTGGAGGAGGAATCCAGGGGAAGGGGAGCAGTACTTC. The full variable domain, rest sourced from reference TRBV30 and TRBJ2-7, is SQTIHQWPATLVQPVGSPLSLECTVEGTSNPNLYWYRQAAGRGLQLLFYSVGIGQISSEVPQNLSASRPQDRQFILSSKKLLLSDSGFYLCAWRRNPGEGEQYFGPGTRLTVT.

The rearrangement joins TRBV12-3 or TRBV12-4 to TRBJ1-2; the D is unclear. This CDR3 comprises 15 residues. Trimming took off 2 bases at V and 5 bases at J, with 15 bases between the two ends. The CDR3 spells CASSLMARGEYGYTF. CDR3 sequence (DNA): TGTGCCAGCAGTTTAATGGCACGGGGAGAATATGGCTACACCTTC.

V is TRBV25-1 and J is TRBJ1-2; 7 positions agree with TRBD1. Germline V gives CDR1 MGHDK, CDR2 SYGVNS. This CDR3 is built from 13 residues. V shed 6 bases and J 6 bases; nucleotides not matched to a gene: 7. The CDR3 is CASRGQVLHGYTF. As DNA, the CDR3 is TGTGCCAGCAGAGGACAGGTGTTACATGGCTACACCTTC.

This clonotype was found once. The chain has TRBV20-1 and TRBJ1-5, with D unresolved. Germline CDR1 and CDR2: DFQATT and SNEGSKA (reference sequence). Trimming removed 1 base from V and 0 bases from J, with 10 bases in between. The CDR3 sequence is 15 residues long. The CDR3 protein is CSARVSHDSNQPQHF. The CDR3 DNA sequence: TGCAGTGCTAGAGTTTCCCATGATAGCAATCAGCCCCAGCATTTT.

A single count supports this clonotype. CDR3 nucleotide sequence: TGTGCCAGCAGCCAATACAGGGAAGAGGAAGAAAAACTGTTTTTT. Translating it yields CASSQYREEEEKLFF. The rearrangement links TRBV3-1 to TRBJ1-4, with a possible D match to TRBD1 (6 bases). V was pared by 2 bases and J by 8 bases, with 15 bases between. The V gene's germline CDR1 is LGHDT and CDR2 YNNKEL (reference sequence). The CDR3 contains 15 residues.

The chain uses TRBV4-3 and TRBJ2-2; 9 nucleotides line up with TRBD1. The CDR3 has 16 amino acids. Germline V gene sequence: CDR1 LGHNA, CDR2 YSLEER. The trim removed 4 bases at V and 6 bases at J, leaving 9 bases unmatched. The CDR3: CASSPAGTGYAGELFF. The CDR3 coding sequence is TGCGCCAGCAGCCCTGCCGGGACAGGGTACGCCGGGGAGCTGTTTTTT.

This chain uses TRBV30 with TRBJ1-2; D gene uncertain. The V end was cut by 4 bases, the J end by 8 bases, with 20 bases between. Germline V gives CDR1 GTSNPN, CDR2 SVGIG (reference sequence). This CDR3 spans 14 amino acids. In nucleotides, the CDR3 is TGTGCCTGGATCTCCAACGCCCTGCCGGGGGGCTACACCTTC. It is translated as CAWISNALPGGYTF.

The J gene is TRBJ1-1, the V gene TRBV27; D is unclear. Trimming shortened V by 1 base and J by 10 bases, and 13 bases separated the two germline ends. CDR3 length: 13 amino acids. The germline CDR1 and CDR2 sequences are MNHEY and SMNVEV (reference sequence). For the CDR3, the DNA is TGTGCCAGCAGTTTATTTTTGGGTTCGCCAGCTTTCTTT. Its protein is CASSLFLGSPAFF.

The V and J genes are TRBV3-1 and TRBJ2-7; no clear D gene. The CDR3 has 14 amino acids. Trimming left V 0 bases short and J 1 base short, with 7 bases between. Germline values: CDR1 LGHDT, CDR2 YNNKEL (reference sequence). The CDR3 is CASSQDLVSYEQYF. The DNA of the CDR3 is TGTGCCAGCAGCCAAGATTTGGTATCCTACGAGCAGTACTTC.

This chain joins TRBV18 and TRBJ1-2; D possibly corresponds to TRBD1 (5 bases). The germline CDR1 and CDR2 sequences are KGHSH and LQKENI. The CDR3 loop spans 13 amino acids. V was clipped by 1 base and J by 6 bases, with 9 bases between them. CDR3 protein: CASSPLQGNGYTF. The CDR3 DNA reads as TGTGCCAGCTCACCACTGCAGGGTAATGGCTACACCTTC.

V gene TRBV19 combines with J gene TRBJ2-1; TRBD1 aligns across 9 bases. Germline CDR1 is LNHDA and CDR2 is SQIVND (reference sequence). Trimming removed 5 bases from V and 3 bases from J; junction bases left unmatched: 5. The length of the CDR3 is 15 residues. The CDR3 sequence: CASSPTGGGYNEQFF. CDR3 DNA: TGTGCCAGTAGTCCAACAGGGGGCGGCTACAATGAGCAGTTCTTC.

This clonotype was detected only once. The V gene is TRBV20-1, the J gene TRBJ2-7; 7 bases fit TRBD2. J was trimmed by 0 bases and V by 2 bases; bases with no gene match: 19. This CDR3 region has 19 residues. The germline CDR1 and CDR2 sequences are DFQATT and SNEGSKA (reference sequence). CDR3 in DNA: TGCAGTGCTAGACGTGGGGGGGGGAGTTTGCGGACTAGCTCCTACGAGCAGTACTTC. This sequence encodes CSARRGGGSLRTSSYEQYF.